The sequence of this T cell receptor (beta chain) was determined in a study of T cell clones after liver transplantation. Across the study: TCRbeta sequencing after a pre-transplant mixed lymphocyte reaction identified graft-donor-reactive clones, later tracked in post-transplant blood. Graft-donor-reactive sequences were compared with third-party-reactive TCRbeta sequences from pre-transplant mixed lymphocyte reactions. Three of eight recipients were HCV-positive; others had non-autoimmune, non-viral indications. Broader study findings: Post-transplant, graft-donor-reactive CD4 TCRbeta sequences in blood dropped significantly in most of the 8 subjects.

A note on this clone: Its antigen is not known.

Assay used: immunoSEQ multiplex PCR; TCRdb lists only in-frame clones, some missing. The sample holds tens of thousands of clones, around 93% seen once. The receptor was derived from a human patient who received a liver transplant. Some T cells may be transferred from the graft donor. The sample here was CD4+ T cells from blood, taken less than 27 months after liver transplant.

The CDR3 bases are TGCAGCGTAACCAGGGGGACAGGACTTTCCTACGAGCAGTACTTC. Its translation is CSVTRGTGLSYEQYF. The chain couples TRBV29-1 to TRBJ2-7; 8 bases fit TRBD1. The V gene end was trimmed by 6 bases and the J gene end by 1 base; junction bases not matched to a gene: 11. The CDR3 covers 15 residues. Germline CDR1 reads SQVTM; CDR2 reads ANQGSEA.